Listed below are T cell receptor beta chains from one sample, sequenced in a study of OX40 agonist ivuxolimab in advanced cancers. Clones were read by immunoSEQ multiplex PCR, and TCRdb kept only the in-frame ones, dropping some. The data show 30,000 to 35,000 clones, roughly 80% seen once. The starting material was CD4+ or CD8+ T cells sorted from blood, obtained in a trial of the OX40 agonist ivuxolimab. The receptors stem from an adult with an advanced solid tumor such as melanoma, head and neck, liver or kidney cancer. The CDR3 runs from the conserved cysteine through the conserved F or W. D genes are given only for firm matches. Clone size is shown for a subset of rows, as once, few, many or a class of expanded clone.

>-|-|TRBJ2-3|TRBV5-1
TGCGCCAGCAGCTTCTCCCCGGACCCTAATACGCAGTATTTT
CASSFSPDPNTQYF
>once|TRBD1|TRBJ2-1|TRBV6-5
TGTGCCAGCAGTTACGACAGGGGCAATGAGCAGTTCTTC
CASSYDRGNEQFF
>-|TRBD1|TRBJ1-2|TRBV30
TGTGCCTGGAGCATACAGGGGGGCGGCTACACCTTC
CAWSIQGGGYTF
>-|-|TRBJ2-5|TRBV27
TGTGCCAGCAGCCCAGGGAACCAAGAGACCCAGTACTTC
CASSPGNQETQYF
>-|-|TRBJ2-3|TRBV13
TGTGCCAGCAGCCCGGGGGGCCCTATCACAGATACGCAGTATTTT
CASSPGGPITDTQYF
>once|-|TRBJ1-1|TRBV6-1
TGTGCCACGTTCTTCGGGACTGAAGCTTTCTTT
CATFFGTEAFF
>-|TRBD1|TRBJ1-4|TRBV28
TGTGCCAGCAGCCAACAGGGGTTCTCTAATGAAAAACTGTTTTTT
CASSQQGFSNEKLFF
>-|TRBD1|TRBJ1-5|TRBV6-1
TGTGCCAGCAGTGAAGTCGGGACAGGGGGTCAGCCCCAGCATTTT
CASSEVGTGGQPQHF
>-|-|TRBJ1-1|TRBV5-1
TGCGCCAGCAGCGACCCGACAGGAGGAGAGACTGAAGCTTTCTTT
CASSDPTGGETEAFF
>-|-|TRBJ1-5|TRBV21-1
TGTGCCAGCAGCTCTACGGAGGGGAGAGAGGGTCAGCCCCAGCATTTT
CASSSTEGREGQPQHF
>few|-|TRBJ1-3|TRBV5-6
TGTGCCAGCAGCTTTTTAGACACCATATATTTT
CASSFLDTIYF
>-|-|TRBJ2-1|TRBV29-1
TGCAGCGTTGAAGCATCTGAGGTGAGCTCCTACAATGAGCAGTTCTTC
CSVEASEVSSYNEQFF
>-|-|TRBJ2-1|TRBV6-4
TGTGCCAGCAGTGACCAGGACAATGAGCAGTTCTTC
CASSDQDNEQFF
>-|TRBD1|TRBJ2-5|TRBV6-6
TGTGCCAGCAGTTATCTTGGACAGGGTGTAGAGACCCAGTACTTC
CASSYLGQGVETQYF
>once|-|TRBJ1-1|TRBV5-1
TGCGCCAGCAGCCAAGAGACGAACACTGAAGCTTTCTTT
CASSQETNTEAFF
>once|TRBD1|TRBJ2-5|TRBV2
TGTGCCATCTCTCCGACAGGGGGCTTCCAAGAGACCCAGTACTTC
CAISPTGGFQETQYF
>-|TRBD2|TRBJ2-1|TRBV7-7
TGTGCCAGCAGCACCTTGGGCCTAGCGGGAATGAATGAGCAGTTCTTC
CASSTLGLAGMNEQFF
>-|-|TRBJ2-7|TRBV6-5
TGTGCCAGCAGTAACGACGGCTACGAGCAGTACTTC
CASSNDGYEQYF
>-|TRBD2|TRBJ2-1|TRBV28
TGTGCCAGCAGTCCTAGCGGGAGTCAGGGGAATGAGCAGTTCTTC
CASSPSGSQGNEQFF
>medium-sized|-|TRBJ2-3|TRBV7-9
TGTGCCAGCAGCTTAGTGGAGAGCCAACTCTCCACAGATACGCAGTATTTT
CASSLVESQLSTDTQYF
>-|TRBD1|TRBJ1-4|TRBV7-9
TGTGCCAGCAGCTCAAACAGGGGGGCGACTAATGAAAAACTGTTTTTT
CASSSNRGATNEKLFF
>-|-|TRBJ1-2|TRBV4-1
TGCGCCAGCAGCTTGGAGGTGGTGGACTATGGCTACACCTTC
CASSLEVVDYGYTF
>-|-|TRBJ1-5|TRBV7-2
TGTGCCAGCAGCTTAAAGTGGACAGCCCTAGAGCCCCAGCATTTT
CASSLKWTALEPQHF
>once|TRBD1|TRBJ1-1|TRBV6-5
TGTGCCAGCAGTTACGGCCCGGGACAGCGGTCGACTGAAGCTTTCTTT
CASSYGPGQRSTEAFF
>-|TRBD1|TRBJ1-1|TRBV28
TGTGCCAGCAGTTTCCGACAGGGGCTATCTGAGAACACTGAAGCTTTCTTT
CASSFRQGLSENTEAFF
>-|-|TRBJ2-7|TRBV27
TGTGCCAGCAGTTTATCGATGGCCTACGAGCAGTACTTC
CASSLSMAYEQYF
>once|-|TRBJ2-1|TRBV4-1
TGCGCCAGCAGACAAGTAGCGGCCAATGAGCAGTTCTTC
CASRQVAANEQFF
>-|TRBD1|TRBJ1-4|TRBV5-1
TGCGCCAGCAGCCCGGGACAGGGTAATGAAAAACTGCTTTTT
CASSPGQGNEKLLF
>-|-|TRBJ2-7|TRBV11-2
TGTGCCAGCAGCGACAGTCAATACGAGCAGTACTTC
CASSDSQYEQYF
>medium-sized|TRBD1|TRBJ1-2|TRBV18
TGTGCCAGCTCAGCTGCAGGGGGCGACAACTATGGCTACACCTTC
CASSAAGGDNYGYTF
>-|TRBD1|TRBJ2-7|TRBV5-1
TGCGCCAGCAGCCCCCTCGGGACAGCACTCTACGAGCAGTACTTC
CASSPLGTALYEQYF
>-|-|TRBJ1-1|TRBV4-1
TGCGCCAGCAGCCACCCCGGCAGACCAAATGGTGAAGCTTTCTTT
CASSHPGRPNGEAFF
>-|TRBD1|TRBJ2-4|TRBV5-1
TGCGCCAGCAGCTGGAAAACCCAGGGGGCGGAAGCCAAAAACATTCAGTACTTC
CASSWKTQGAEAKNIQYF
>-|-|TRBJ1-5|TRBV19
TGTGCCAGTAGTATAGGGTGGGACAGCAATCAGCCCCAGCATTTT
CASSIGWDSNQPQHF
>-|-|TRBJ2-5|TRBV9
TGTGCCAGCAGCGTTTCTAGCAGGCAACAAGAGACCCAGTACTTC
CASSVSSRQQETQYF
>-|-|TRBJ2-5|TRBV2
TGTGCCAGCACCGAGTGGGCGGGGCAGGAAGAGACCCAGTACTTC
CASTEWAGQEETQYF
>-|-|TRBJ2-2|TRBV15
TGTGCCACCTGGGACACCGGGGAGCTGTTTTTT
CATWDTGELFF
>-|TRBD2|TRBJ2-7|TRBV19
TGTGCCAGTAGTCCCTGGACTAGCGGGCTCGAGCAGTACTTC
CASSPWTSGLEQYF
>-|-|TRBJ1-1|TRBV30
TGTGCCTGGTCCGAAGGGGTCCAGAACACTGAAGCTTTCTTT
CAWSEGVQNTEAFF
>-|-|TRBJ1-1|TRBV19
TGTGCCAGTAGTATCCTAAGCGGAAACACTGAAGCTTTCTTT
CASSILSGNTEAFF
>-|TRBD1|TRBJ1-4|TRBV7-6
TGTGCCAGCAGCAATATAGTCAGGGGGGATGAAAAACTGTTTTTT
CASSNIVRGDEKLFF
>-|-|TRBJ2-1|TRBV27
TGTGCCAGCAGTTCTACCTCGCAGGGGCCCTCCTACAATGAGCAGTTCTTC
CASSSTSQGPSYNEQFF
>-|TRBD2|TRBJ2-2|TRBV4-3
TGCGCCAGCAGCCCGGGACTAGCGGGGGGTAACACCGGGGAGCTGTTTTTT
CASSPGLAGGNTGELFF
>-|TRBD2|TRBJ2-7|TRBV28
TGTGCCAGCAGTTCAACCTCTGGACTAGCGGAACACTCCTACGAGCAGTACTTC
CASSSTSGLAEHSYEQYF
>-|TRBD2|TRBJ2-1|TRBV29-1
TGCAGCGTTGAAATTGGAGCGGGGGGCTCCTACAATGAGCAGTTCTTC
CSVEIGAGGSYNEQFF
>-|TRBD2|TRBJ2-7|TRBV9
TGTGCCAGCAGCGAGGGACTAGTAGATGGCGAGCAGTACTTC
CASSEGLVDGEQYF
>-|TRBD2|TRBJ2-3|TRBV9
TGTGCCAGCAGCGTAGGCGGGAGTGGGGCAGATACGCAGTATTTT
CASSVGGSGADTQYF
>medium-sized|-|TRBJ1-5|TRBV4-1
TGCGCCAGCAGCCAAGAGACGGGGGAAGGGGGGCCCCAGCATTTT
CASSQETGEGGPQHF